The following is a TCR beta chain sequence with its context. It has no known antigen specificity. No much larger clonotype is one base removed from it; base qualities were not supplied. These data come from a study of blood T cell repertoires in COVID-19 (dated by TCRdb to the early 2020s). Regarding the study in general: Collaborator samples came from the United States, Italy and Spain and covered acute and convalescent phases of COVID-19. Where available, HLA class I and class II types were obtained from metadata supplied by the sample provider rather than from assay-based typing. The material from the prospective study consisted of cDNA or gDNA derived from T cells, B-cell-depleted T cells, or PBMCs. The dataset comprised deeply sampled blood TCRbeta repertoires from subjects exposed to, actively infected with, or recovered from COVID-19. Samples were obtained from the ongoing ImmuneRACE study (first 160 participants) and from over 1,000 subjects provided by 6 global collaborators. A de-identified subject ID, COVID-19 status, age in years and sex were almost always included in the sample metadata. A freely available public database, intended as a resource for researchers studying the immune response to SARS-CoV-2, is where the repertoires were released.

Inclusive of the bounding cysteine and phenylalanine, the CDR3 is 13 residues long. Left in the record is the CDR3 DNA by itself, 39 bases read in frame from the first base. The germline V gene yields MNHEY for CDR1 and SVGAGI for CDR2. The V and J ends are trimmed by 2 bases and 8 bases, leaving 12 bases between them. Samples from volunteer blood donors who had recovered from COVID-19 were contributed by a second Seattle source. Collaborating institutions collected whole blood in K2EDTA tubes following their own protocols. For TCRbeta analysis, collaborator samples were shipped as frozen whole blood, as isolated PBMCs, or as DNA extracted from either sample type. Summary of the overall study and its limitations: How much clinical and demographic metadata was included differed by source and by participant, and the metadata was provided uncurated.

TCRbeta CDR3 regions were amplified from genomic DNA by means of the immunoSEQ Assay, a bias-controlled multiplex PCR. The study's processing was this. The number of nucleated cells in each sample was estimated from the amplification of reference gene primers within the assay. Sequence reads were collapsed and filtered to measure the absolute abundance of every unique TCRbeta CDR3 rearrangement. Productive Simpson clonality was computed per sample as the square root of Simpson's diversity index over productive rearrangements. Sourced from immuneACCESS, this table was stored by TCRdb with only in-frame sequences that have V and J called. A share of the clones is absent; for the studies checked, an unresolved V gene accounts for under half, and the remainder has no known explanation. V and J calls and clone size are copied from that table; D and trimming were computed from the DNA. Here the sample has about 170,000 clones; approximately 90% occur a single time. The ten top clones hold 2% to 2.5% of the sample.

The receptor was isolated from a man aged 50 to 60 who had recovered from COVID-19. Input material: peripheral blood. The chain joins TRBV6-5 to TRBJ1-1; TRBD1 is possibly the D segment (5 matching bases). The CDR3 loop reads CASSYRRGGEAFF. The DNA reads as follows: TGTGCCAGCAGTTACCGGAGGGGAGGGGAAGCTTTCTTT.